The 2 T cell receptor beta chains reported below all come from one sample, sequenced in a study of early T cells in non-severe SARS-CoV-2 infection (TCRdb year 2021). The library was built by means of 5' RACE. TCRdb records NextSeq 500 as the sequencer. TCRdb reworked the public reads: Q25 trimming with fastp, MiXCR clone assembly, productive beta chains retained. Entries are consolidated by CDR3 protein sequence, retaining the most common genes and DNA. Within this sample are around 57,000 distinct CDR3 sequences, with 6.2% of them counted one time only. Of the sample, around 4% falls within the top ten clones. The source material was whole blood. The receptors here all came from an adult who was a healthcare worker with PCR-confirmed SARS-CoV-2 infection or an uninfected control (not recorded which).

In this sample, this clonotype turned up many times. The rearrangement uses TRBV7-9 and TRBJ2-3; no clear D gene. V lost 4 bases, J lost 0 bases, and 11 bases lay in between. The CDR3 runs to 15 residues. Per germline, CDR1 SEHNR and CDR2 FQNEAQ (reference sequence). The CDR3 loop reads CASSSPAGSTDTQYF. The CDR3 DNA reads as TGTGCCAGCAGCTCCCCCGCTGGTAGCACAGATACGCAGTATTTT.

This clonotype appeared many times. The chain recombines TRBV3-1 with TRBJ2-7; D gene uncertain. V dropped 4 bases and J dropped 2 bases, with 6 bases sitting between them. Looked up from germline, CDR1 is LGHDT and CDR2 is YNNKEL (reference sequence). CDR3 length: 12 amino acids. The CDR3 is CASSLLTYEQYF. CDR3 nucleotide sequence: TGTGCCAGCAGCCTCCTTACCTACGAGCAGTACTTC.